These T cell receptor beta chains were read from a single sample in a study of T cell changes during pregnancy in multiple sclerosis. TCRdb's copy holds only in-frame clones and misses some; the assay was immunoSEQ multiplex PCR. The sample holds roughly 8,000 clones, around 87% seen once. The specimen comprised CD8+ T cells from peripheral blood mononuclear cells, sampled in the first trimester of pregnancy. The receptors here all came from a female donor in good health, enrolled as a control in a pregnancy study. CDR3s include the opening cysteine and the closing phenylalanine or tryptophan. Fields, in order: D gene, clone size, J gene, V gene, CDR3 protein, CDR3 DNA. The D gene is left open where the match is weak. Clone sizes are given selectively: once, few, many, or a class where the clone is expanded.

. . TRBJ1-5 TRBV28 CASSPGGAVTQPQHF TGTGCCAGCAGCCCTGGGGGGGCCGTTACTCAGCCCCAGCATTTT
. . TRBJ2-7 TRBV4-2 CASSQDPGAPYEQYF TGTGCCAGCAGCCAAGACCCAGGGGCGCCCTACGAGCAGTACTTC
TRBD2 . TRBJ2-2 TRBV7-9 CAGSGGTAGDTGELFF TGTGCCGGAAGCGGGGGGACGGCGGGAGACACCGGGGAGCTGTTTTTT
TRBD2 . TRBJ2-3 TRBV7-9 CASSSLAGNTDTQYF TGTGCCAGCAGCTCCCTAGCGGGCAACACAGATACGCAGTATTTT
. . TRBJ1-1 TRBV6-6 CASNQGLNTEAFF TGTGCCAGCAACCAGGGTCTGAACACTGAAGCTTTCTTT
TRBD2 . TRBJ2-3 TRBV6-1 CATTRLAGGTDTQYF TGTGCCACCACCAGACTAGCGGGTGGCACAGATACGCAGTATTTT
. . TRBJ1-5 TRBV6-1 CASSGTGWQPQHF TGTGCCAGCAGTGGAACAGGGTGGCAGCCCCAGCATTTT
TRBD2 . TRBJ2-1 TRBV7-9 CASSALLSGRSYNEQFF TGTGCCAGCAGCGCCCTCTTGAGCGGGAGAAGTTACAATGAGCAGTTCTTC
TRBD1 medium-sized TRBJ1-4 TRBV29-1 CSARDSRNEKLFF TGCAGCGCCAGGGACAGCCGTAATGAAAAACTGTTTTTT
TRBD2 . TRBJ2-1 TRBV11-2 CASSLSGGTSGGADNEQFF TGTGCCAGCAGCTTAAGCGGGGGGACTAGCGGGGGGGCGGACAATGAGCAGTTCTTC
. . TRBJ2-2 TRBV19 CASLVGGGELFF TGTGCCAGTTTGGTGGGAGGCGGGGAGCTGTTTTTT
TRBD2 . TRBJ2-7 TRBV27 CASQTSGRFYYEQYF TGTGCCAGCCAGACTAGCGGGAGATTTTACTACGAGCAGTACTTC
TRBD1 . TRBJ1-1 TRBV30 CAWSSGQGAGGTEAFF TGTGCCTGGAGCTCGGGACAGGGGGCAGGTGGCACTGAAGCTTTCTTT
. . TRBJ2-1 TRBV7-2 CASSLVNRKRGNSNEQFF TGTGCCAGCAGCTTAGTAAACCGGAAGAGGGGGAACAGTAATGAGCAGTTCTTC